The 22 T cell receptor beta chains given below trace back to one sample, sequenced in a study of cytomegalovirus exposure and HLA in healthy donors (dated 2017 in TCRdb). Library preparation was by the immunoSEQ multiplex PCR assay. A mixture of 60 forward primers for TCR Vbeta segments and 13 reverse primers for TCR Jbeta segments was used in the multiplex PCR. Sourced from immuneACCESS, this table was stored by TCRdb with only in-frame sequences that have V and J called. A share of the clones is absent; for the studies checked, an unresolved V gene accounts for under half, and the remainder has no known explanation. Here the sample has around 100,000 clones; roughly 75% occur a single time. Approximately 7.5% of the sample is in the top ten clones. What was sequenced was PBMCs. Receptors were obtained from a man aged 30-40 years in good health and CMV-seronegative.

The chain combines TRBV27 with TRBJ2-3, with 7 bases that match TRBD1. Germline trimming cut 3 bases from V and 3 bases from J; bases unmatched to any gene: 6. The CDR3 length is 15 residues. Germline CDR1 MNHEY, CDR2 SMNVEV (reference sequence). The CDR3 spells CASSLRQGRTDTQYF. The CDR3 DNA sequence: TGTGCCAGCAGTTTGAGACAGGGAAGGACAGATACGCAGTATTTT.

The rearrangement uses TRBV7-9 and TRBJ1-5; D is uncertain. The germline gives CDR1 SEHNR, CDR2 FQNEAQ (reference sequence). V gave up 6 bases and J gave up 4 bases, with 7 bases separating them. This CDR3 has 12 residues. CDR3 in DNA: TGTGCCAGCAGGAAGGAGAATCAGCCCCAGCATTTT. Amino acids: CASRKENQPQHF.

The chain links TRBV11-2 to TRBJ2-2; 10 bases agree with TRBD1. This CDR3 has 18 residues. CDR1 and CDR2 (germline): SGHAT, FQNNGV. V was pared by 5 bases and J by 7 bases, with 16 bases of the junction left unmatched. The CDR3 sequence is CASSHYSTDRGPDGELFF. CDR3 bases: TGTGCCAGCAGCCACTATTCCACCGACAGGGGGCCGGACGGGGAGCTGTTTTTT.

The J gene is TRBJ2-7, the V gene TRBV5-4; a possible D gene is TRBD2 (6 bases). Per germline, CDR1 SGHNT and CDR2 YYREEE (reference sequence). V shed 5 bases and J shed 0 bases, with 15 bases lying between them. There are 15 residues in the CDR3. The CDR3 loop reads CASSYGTDYSYEQYF. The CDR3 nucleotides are TGTGCCAGCAGTTATGGGACTGATTACTCCTACGAGCAGTACTTC.

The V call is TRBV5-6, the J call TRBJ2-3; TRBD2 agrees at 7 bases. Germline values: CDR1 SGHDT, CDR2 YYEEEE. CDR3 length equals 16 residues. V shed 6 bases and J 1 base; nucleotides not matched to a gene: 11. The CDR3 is CASNPEPGLRTDTQYF. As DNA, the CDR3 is TGTGCCAGCAACCCGGAACCGGGACTACGCACAGATACGCAGTATTTT.

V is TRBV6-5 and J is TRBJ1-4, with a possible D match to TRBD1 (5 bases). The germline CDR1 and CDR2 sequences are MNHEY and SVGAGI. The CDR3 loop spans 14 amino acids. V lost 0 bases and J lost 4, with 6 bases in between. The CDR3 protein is CASSYSGLNEKLFF. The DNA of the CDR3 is TGTGCCAGCAGTTACTCGGGACTTAATGAAAAACTGTTTTTT.

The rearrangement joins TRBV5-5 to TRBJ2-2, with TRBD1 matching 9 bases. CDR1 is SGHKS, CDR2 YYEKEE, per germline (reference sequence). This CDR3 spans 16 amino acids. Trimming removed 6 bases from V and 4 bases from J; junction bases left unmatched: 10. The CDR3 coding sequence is TGTGCCAGCACCCCGGCCGGGACAGGGCCCACCGGGGAGCTGTTTTTT. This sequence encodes CASTPAGTGPTGELFF.

The CDR3 loop reads CASSLAQRGSTDTQYF. CDR3 nucleotide sequence: TGTGCCAGCAGCTTGGCTCAGCGCGGCAGCACAGATACGCAGTATTTT. The rearrangement uses TRBV5-4 and TRBJ2-3, with no clear D. Trimming removed 0 bases from V and 0 bases from J, with 11 bases in between. CDR3 size: 16 residues. Germline CDR1 is SGHNT and CDR2 is YYREEE (reference sequence). Looking up the rest from reference TRBV5-4 and TRBJ2-3 gives the full variable domain: ETGVTQSPTHLIKTRGQQVTLRCSSQSGHNTVSWYQQALGQGPQFIFQYYREEENGRGNFPPRFSGLQFPNYSSELNVNALELDDSALYLCASSLAQRGSTDTQYFGPGTRLTVL.

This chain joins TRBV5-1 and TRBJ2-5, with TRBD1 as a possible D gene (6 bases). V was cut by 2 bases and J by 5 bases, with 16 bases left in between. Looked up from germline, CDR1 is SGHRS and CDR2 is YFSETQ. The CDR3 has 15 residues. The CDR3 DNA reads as TGCGCCAGCAGCTTTGATGGACAGCCGGTGGAGACCCAGTACTTC. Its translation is CASSFDGQPVETQYF. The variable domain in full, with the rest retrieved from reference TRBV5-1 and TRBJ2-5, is KAGVTQTPRYLIKTRGQQVTLSCSPISGHRSVSWYQQTPGQGLQFLFEYFSETQRNKGNFPGRFSGRQFSNSRSEMNVSTLELGDSALYLCASSFDGQPVETQYFGPGTRLLVL.

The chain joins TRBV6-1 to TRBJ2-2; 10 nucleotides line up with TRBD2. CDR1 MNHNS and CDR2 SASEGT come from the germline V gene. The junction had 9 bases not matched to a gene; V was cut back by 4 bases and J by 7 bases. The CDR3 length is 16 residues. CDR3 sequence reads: CASSGLAGVGGGELFF. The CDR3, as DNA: TGTGCCAGCAGTGGCCTAGCGGGAGTCGGTGGCGGGGAGCTGTTTTTT.

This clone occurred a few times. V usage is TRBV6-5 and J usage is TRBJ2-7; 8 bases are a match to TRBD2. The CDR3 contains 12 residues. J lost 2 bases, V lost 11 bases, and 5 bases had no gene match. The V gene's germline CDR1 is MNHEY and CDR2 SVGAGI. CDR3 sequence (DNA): TGTGCCGCGGGGGGCACAACCTACGAGCAGTACTTC. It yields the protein CAAGGTTYEQYF.

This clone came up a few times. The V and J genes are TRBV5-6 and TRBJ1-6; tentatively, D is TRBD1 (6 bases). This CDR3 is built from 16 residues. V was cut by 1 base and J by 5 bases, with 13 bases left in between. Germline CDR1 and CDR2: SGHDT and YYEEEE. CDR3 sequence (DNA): TGTGCCAGCAGCTTGTGGCAGGGGATGAATAATTCACCCCTCCACTTT. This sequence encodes CASSLWQGMNNSPLHF. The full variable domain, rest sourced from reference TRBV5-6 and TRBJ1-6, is DAGVTQSPTHLIKTRGQQVTLRCSPKSGHDTVSWYQQALGQGPQFIFQYYEEEERQRGNFPDRFSGHQFPNYSSELNVNALLLGDSALYLCASSLWQGMNNSPLHFGNGTRLTVT.

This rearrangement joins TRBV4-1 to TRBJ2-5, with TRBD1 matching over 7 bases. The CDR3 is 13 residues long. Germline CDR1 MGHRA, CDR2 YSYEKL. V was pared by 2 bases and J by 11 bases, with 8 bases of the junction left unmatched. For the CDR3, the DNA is TGCGCCAGCAGCCAAACACAGGGGTGGGAGCAGTACTTC. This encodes CASSQTQGWEQYF.

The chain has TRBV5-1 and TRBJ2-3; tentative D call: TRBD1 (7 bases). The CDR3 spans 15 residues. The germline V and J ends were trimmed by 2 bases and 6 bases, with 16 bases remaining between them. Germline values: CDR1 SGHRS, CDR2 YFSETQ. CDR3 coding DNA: TGCGCCAGCAGCTTACAGGGGAGCGGGTTGGATACGCAGTATTTT. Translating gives CASSLQGSGLDTQYF.

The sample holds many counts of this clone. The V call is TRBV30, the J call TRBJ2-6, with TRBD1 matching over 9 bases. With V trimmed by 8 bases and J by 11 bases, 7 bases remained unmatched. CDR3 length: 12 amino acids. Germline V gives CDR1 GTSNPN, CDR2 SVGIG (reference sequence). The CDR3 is CARRQGVDVLTF. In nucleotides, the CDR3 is TGTGCCCGTCGACAGGGGGTTGACGTCCTGACTTTC.

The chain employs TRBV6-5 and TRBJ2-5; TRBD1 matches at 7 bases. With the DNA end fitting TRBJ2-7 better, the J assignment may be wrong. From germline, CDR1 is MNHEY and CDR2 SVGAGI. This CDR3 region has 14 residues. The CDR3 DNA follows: TGTGCCAGCAGTCTGACAGGGAGTATCAACGAGCAGTACTTC. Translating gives CASSLTGSINEQYF.

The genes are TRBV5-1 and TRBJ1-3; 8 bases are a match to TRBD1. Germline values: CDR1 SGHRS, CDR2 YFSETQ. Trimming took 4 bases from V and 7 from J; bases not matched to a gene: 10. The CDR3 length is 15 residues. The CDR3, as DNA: TGCGCCAGCAGCAGCGGACAGGGAGGTTGGAACACCATATATTTT. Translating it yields CASSSGQGGWNTIYF. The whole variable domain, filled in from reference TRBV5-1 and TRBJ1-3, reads KAGVTQTPRYLIKTRGQQVTLSCSPISGHRSVSWYQQTPGQGLQFLFEYFSETQRNKGNFPGRFSGRQFSNSRSEMNVSTLELGDSALYLCASSSGQGGWNTIYFGEGSWLTVV.

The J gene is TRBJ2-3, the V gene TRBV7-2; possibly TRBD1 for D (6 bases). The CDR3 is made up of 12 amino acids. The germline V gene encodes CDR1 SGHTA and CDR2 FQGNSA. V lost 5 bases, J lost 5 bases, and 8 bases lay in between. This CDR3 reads CASSGRGDTQYF. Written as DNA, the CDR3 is TGTGCCAGCAGCGGCAGGGGAGATACGCAGTATTTT.

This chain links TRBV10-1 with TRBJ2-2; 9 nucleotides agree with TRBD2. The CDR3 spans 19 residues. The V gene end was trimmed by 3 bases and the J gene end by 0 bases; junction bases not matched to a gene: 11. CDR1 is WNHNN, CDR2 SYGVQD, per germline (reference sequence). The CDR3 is CASSDAAGGPFANTGELFF. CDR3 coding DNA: TGCGCCAGCAGTGACGCAGCGGGGGGCCCTTTCGCGAACACCGGGGAGCTGTTTTTT.

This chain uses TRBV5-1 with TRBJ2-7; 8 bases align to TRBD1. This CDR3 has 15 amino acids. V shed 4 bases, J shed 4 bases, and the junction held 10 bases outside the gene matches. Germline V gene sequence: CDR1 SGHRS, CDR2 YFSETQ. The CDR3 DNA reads TGCGCCAGCAGCCCAGGACAGGGTATGGGTTACGAGCAGTACTTC. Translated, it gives CASSPGQGMGYEQYF.

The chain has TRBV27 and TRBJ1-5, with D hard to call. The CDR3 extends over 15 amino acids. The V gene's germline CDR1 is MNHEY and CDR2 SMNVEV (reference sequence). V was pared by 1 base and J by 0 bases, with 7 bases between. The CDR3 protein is CASSLYSYSNQPQHF. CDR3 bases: TGTGCCAGCAGTTTATACAGTTATAGCAATCAGCCCCAGCATTTT.

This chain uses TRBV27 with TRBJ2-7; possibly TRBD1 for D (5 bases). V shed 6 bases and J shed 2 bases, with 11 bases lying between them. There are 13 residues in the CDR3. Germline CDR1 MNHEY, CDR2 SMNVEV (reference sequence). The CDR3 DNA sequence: TGTGCCAGCAGCCTTACAGGAACCTACGAGCAGTACTTC. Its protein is CASSLTGTYEQYF.